This TCR beta chain was sequenced for a study of regulatory T cells in long-lasting Graves disease. V lost 7 bases to trimming and J lost 7 bases; unmatched junction nucleotides: 7. The CDR3 extends over 13 amino acids. Germline assignment: CDR1 MNHNS and CDR2 SASEGT. Many counts were recorded for this clonotype. Time point in this sample: newly diagnosed GD, antithyroid drugs for less than 3 months. RNA extracted from PBMCs served as the sequencing template. Relying on iRepertoire HTBI primers and Arm-PCR of CDR3 regions, the team built TCR beta libraries. TCRdb recomputed calls from the multiplex PCR reads with MiXCR, one row per CDR3 protein. The sample records approximately 250,000 distinct CDR3 sequences, 18% being singletons.

The sample in question was peripheral blood mononuclear cells (PBMCs), obtained at new diagnosis, from a patient treated with antithyroid drugs. V usage is TRBV6-1 and J usage is TRBJ2-3, with 8 bases matching TRBD2. This TCR was sampled from a female donor with Graves disease. The CDR3 protein is CASIRSGTNTQYF. The CDR3 nucleotides are TGTGCCAGCATCCGTAGCGGGACAAATACGCAGTATTTT.